One and the same sample provided the 31 T cell receptor beta chains below, sequenced in a study of T-cell memory formation after mild COVID-19. TCRdb reprocessed the 5' RACE reads via MiXCR and lists one record per CDR3 protein. Of 410,000 or so distinct CDR3 sequences in the sample, 20% to 30% were seen once. Material: PBMCs or a T cell subset sorted from them (not recorded which). These receptors were obtained from an adult woman who had mild COVID-19 (a few samples of this study predate the infection). Cell type and time point are not known.

This clonotype was counted between two and nine times. The chain carries TRBV7-2 and TRBJ2-7, with D hard to call. Trimming shortened V by 1 base and J by 3 bases, and 7 bases separated the two germline ends. CDR3 length: 13 residues. CDR1 and CDR2 from the germline V gene are SGHTA and FQGNSA. CDR3 region: CASSLDGHYEQYF. The CDR3 DNA reads as TGTGCCAGCAGCTTAGACGGGCACTACGAGCAGTACTTC.

The J gene is TRBJ1-1, the V gene TRBV24-1; D unclear. Germline V gene lookup returns CDR1 KGHDR and CDR2 SFDVKD. The CDR3 has 12 residues. The V and J ends lost 3 bases and 7 bases respectively, with 8 bases between them. The CDR3, as DNA: TGTGCCACCAGTGATAGTCGCAATGAAGCTTTCTTT. Amino acids: CATSDSRNEAFF.

This sequence joins TRBV7-7 and TRBJ2-5; TRBD1 is a possible D gene (5 bases). This CDR3 comprises 14 residues. Germline loops: CDR1 SSHAT, CDR2 FNYEAQ (reference sequence). Trimming shortened V by 5 bases and J by 5 bases, and 15 bases separated the two germline ends. CDR3 DNA sequence: TGTGCCAGCAGCCCAAGACAGTGGTCCGAGACCCAGTACTTC. Residues: CASSPRQWSETQYF.

This clonotype was observed a handful of times. This chain joins TRBV7-9 and TRBJ2-3; 7 bases fit TRBD2. With 0 bases clipped from V and 5 bases from J, the junction kept 5 bases outside the gene matches. This CDR3 spans 15 amino acids. CDR1 is SEHNR and CDR2 is FQNEAQ in the germline V gene (reference sequence). In DNA form, the CDR3 reads TGTGCCAGCAGCTTAGCGGGAGGGCCCCAAGATACGCAGTATTTT. It yields the protein CASSLAGGPQDTQYF. Supplemented by reference TRBV7-9 and TRBJ2-3, the full variable domain reads DTGVSQNPRHKITKRGQNVTFRCDPISEHNRLYWYRQTLGQGPEFLTYFQNEAQLEKSRLLSDRFSAERPKGSFSTLEIQRTEQGDSAMYLCASSLAGGPQDTQYFGPGTRLTVL.

The chain has TRBV11-2 and TRBJ2-1; D perhaps matches TRBD2 (6 bases). Germline CDR1 reads SGHAT; CDR2 reads FQNNGV. The CDR3 has 15 residues. The V end was cut by 5 bases, the J end by 7 bases, with 18 bases between. This chain's CDR3 is CASSPSGVRQNEQFF. Written as DNA, the CDR3 is TGTGCCAGCAGCCCCTCGGGAGTCCGTCAAAATGAGCAGTTCTTC.

V usage is TRBV5-5 and J usage is TRBJ2-1; D is possibly TRBD2 (6 bases). V dropped 5 bases and J dropped 6 bases, with 18 bases sitting between them. Germline V gene sequence: CDR1 SGHKS, CDR2 YYEKEE (reference sequence). This CDR3 comprises 15 residues. In DNA form, the CDR3 reads TGTGCCAGCAGGGAAGAGGGAGGATTTGGCAATGAGCAGTTCTTC. This sequence encodes CASREEGGFGNEQFF.

The CDR3 sequence: CAWSVSRSLDTGELFF. CDR3 nucleotide sequence: TGTGCCTGGAGTGTAAGCCGGAGTCTCGACACCGGGGAGCTGTTTTTT. The chain joins TRBV30 to TRBJ2-2; D call uncertain. The V and J ends lost 0 bases and 3 bases respectively, with 14 bases between them. This CDR3 contains 16 residues. Germline V CDR1 and CDR2: GTSNPN, SVGIG (reference sequence).

This clonotype was observed a handful of times. The chain couples TRBV7-2 to TRBJ1-2, with a possible D match to TRBD1 (5 bases). This CDR3 is built from 16 residues. V was cut by 5 bases and J by 7 bases, with 23 bases left in between. The V gene's germline CDR1 is SGHTA and CDR2 FQGNSA. The CDR3 reads CASSPIGRGREAGYTF. For the CDR3, the DNA is TGTGCCAGCAGCCCGATCGGCCGAGGCAGGGAAGCTGGCTACACCTTC.

This clonotype was seen more than once but under ten times. This chain joins TRBV13 and TRBJ2-7, with 9 bases identical to TRBD2. The CDR3 loop spans 14 amino acids. Germline V lookup: CDR1 PRHDT, CDR2 FYEKMQ (reference sequence). Trimming at V came to 1 base and at J to 3 bases, leaving 1 base not matched to a gene. The CDR3 sequence: CASSLEREVYEQYF. For the CDR3, the DNA is TGTGCCAGCAGCTTAGAGCGGGAGGTCTACGAGCAGTACTTC.

The CDR3 spells CASNGGIYEQYF. For the CDR3, the DNA is TGTGCCAGCAACGGGGGAATCTACGAGCAGTACTTC. V usage is TRBV11-2 and J usage is TRBJ2-7, with a possible D match to TRBD2 (6 bases). The CDR3 sequence is 12 residues long. Germline V lookup: CDR1 SGHAT, CDR2 FQNNGV. Trimming took 7 bases from V and 3 from J, leaving 10 bases between them.

The table lists this clonotype with a count of one. V and J are TRBV12-3 or TRBV12-4 and TRBJ1-4; D is possibly TRBD1 (5 bases). This CDR3 has 13 amino acids. Trimming removed 3 bases at V and 11 bases at J, with 13 bases between. The CDR3 loop reads CASSFSGGGKLFF. The CDR3 nucleotides are TGTGCCAGCAGTTTCAGCGGGGGGGGTAAACTGTTTTTT.

The rearrangement links TRBV20-1 to TRBJ1-4; possible D gene TRBD1, 5 bases. Trimming removed 4 bases from V and 5 bases from J, with 17 bases in between. From germline, CDR1 is DFQATT and CDR2 SNEGSKA (reference sequence). This CDR3 spans 15 amino acids. CDR3 sequence: CSANGGGVLNEKLFF. As DNA, the CDR3 is TGCAGTGCTAATGGTGGGGGAGTGTTAAATGAAAAACTGTTTTTT.

The genes are TRBV3-1 and TRBJ1-4; maybe TRBD1 (6 bases). The V gene lost 3 bases and the J gene lost 5 bases, with 16 bases spanning the gap. The length of the CDR3 is 16 residues. Germline V gene sequence: CDR1 LGHDT, CDR2 YNNKEL (reference sequence). CDR3 bases: TGTGCCAGCAGCCAGAAGTGGGGACATGGGAATGAAAAACTGTTTTTT. Translated: CASSQKWGHGNEKLFF.

The chain couples TRBV12-3 or TRBV12-4 to TRBJ2-2, with TRBD1 matching over 8 bases. This CDR3 has 15 amino acids. V shed 6 bases and J 6 bases; nucleotides not matched to a gene: 9. CDR3 residues: CASSRQGSSPGELFF. The CDR3 coding sequence is TGTGCCAGCAGCCGACAGGGGTCGTCCCCCGGGGAGCTGTTTTTT.

This clonotype was recorded a few times. This chain connects TRBV9 to TRBJ2-3; 14 nucleotides match TRBD2. This CDR3 has 20 residues. V was pared by 0 bases and J by 1 base, with 10 bases of the junction left unmatched. The germline CDR1 and CDR2 sequences are SGDLS and YYNGEE. CDR3: CASSVDRGLAGGGGTDTQYF. The CDR3 DNA reads as TGTGCCAGCAGCGTAGACAGAGGACTAGCGGGAGGAGGGGGCACAGATACGCAGTATTTT.

This clonotype was detected only a few times. The rearrangement uses TRBV4-3 and TRBJ2-1; D not certain. The length of the CDR3 is 15 residues. Germline loops: CDR1 LGHNA, CDR2 YSLEER. The V and J ends lost 1 base and 7 bases respectively, with 14 bases between them. The CDR3 sequence: CASSQAPEPRNEQFF. DNA of the CDR3: TGCGCCAGCAGCCAAGCCCCCGAACCGAGGAATGAGCAGTTCTTC.

The chain joins TRBV7-8 to TRBJ1-4, with D unclear. Germline-derived CDR1 and CDR2 are SGHVS and FQNEAQ. This CDR3 region has 18 residues. The V end lost 1 base, the J end lost 0 bases, and 15 bases lay between the germline ends. Here the CDR3 reads CASSLVSRPTATNEKLFF. In nucleotides, the CDR3 is TGTGCCAGCAGCTTAGTTTCGCGACCCACCGCAACTAATGAAAAACTGTTTTTT. The full variable domain, its missing parts supplied by reference TRBV7-8 and TRBJ1-4, is GAGVSQSPRYKVAKRGQDVALRCDPISGHVSLFWYQQALGQGPEFLTYFQNEAQLDKSGLPSDRFFAERPEGSVSTLKIQRTQQEDSAVYLCASSLVSRPTATNEKLFFGSGTQLSVL.

This clonotype was counted a few times. The chain has TRBV15 and TRBJ2-7; maybe TRBD1 (6 bases). The V and J ends lost 4 bases and 3 bases respectively, with 13 bases between them. CDR1 is LNHNV and CDR2 is YYDKDF in the germline V gene (reference sequence). The CDR3 is 14 residues long. CDR3 coding DNA: TGTGCCACCAGCATTACGACAGGAAGCTACGAGCAGTACTTC. Its translation: CATSITTGSYEQYF. The full variable domain, with the rest looked up from reference TRBV15 and TRBJ2-7, is DAMVIQNPRYQVTQFGKPVTLSCSQTLNHNVMYWYQQKSSQAPKLLFHYYDKDFNNEADTPDNFQSRRPNTSFCFLDIRSPGLGDTAMYLCATSITTGSYEQYFGPGTRLTVT.

This clonotype came up once. This sequence joins TRBV7-9 and TRBJ2-6; 8 positions match TRBD1. CDR3 length: 19 amino acids. Germline CDR1 and CDR2: SEHNR and FQNEAQ (reference sequence). Germline trimming cut 5 bases from V and 5 bases from J; bases unmatched to any gene: 17. The CDR3, as DNA: TGTGCCAGCAGCCACTACCGGGACAGGCCGGACAGCTGGGCCAACGTCCTGACTTTC. As protein: CASSHYRDRPDSWANVLTF.

This clonotype was counted between two and nine times. The chain has TRBV20-1 and TRBJ2-7, with D maybe TRBD1 (6 bases). Germline lookup yields CDR1 DFQATT and CDR2 SNEGSKA (reference sequence). V was shortened by 7 bases and J by 0 bases, with 13 bases between the two germline ends. The CDR3 has 13 residues. The CDR3 loop is CSGRQQGSYEQYF. DNA for the CDR3: TGCAGTGGGCGCCAACAGGGCTCCTACGAGCAGTACTTC.

This clonotype has only a few counts. V gene TRBV6-4 combines with J gene TRBJ1-1; no clear D. The V end was cut by 3 bases, the J end by 5 bases, with 4 bases between. From germline, CDR1 is MRHNA and CDR2 SNTAGT. The CDR3 consists of 11 residues. CDR3 protein: CASSEGTEAFF. CDR3 DNA: TGTGCCAGCAGTGAAGGGACTGAAGCTTTCTTT.

This clonotype was counted at least ten times. The chain uses TRBV7-2 and TRBJ2-1; D not certain. CDR1 is SGHTA and CDR2 is FQGNSA in the germline V gene. Trimming shortened V by 1 base and J by 10 bases, and 11 bases separated the two germline ends. This CDR3 comprises 13 residues. Here the CDR3 reads CASSLGPAGEQFF. CDR3 DNA: TGTGCCAGCAGCTTAGGACCCGCCGGGGAGCAGTTCTTC. Drawing the rest from reference TRBV7-2 and TRBJ2-1, the complete variable domain is GAGVSQSPSNKVTEKGKDVELRCDPISGHTALYWYRQSLGQGLEFLIYFQGNSAPDKSGLPSDRFSAERTGGSVSTLTIQRTQQEDSAVYLCASSLGPAGEQFFGPGTRLTVL.

This clonotype has only a few counts. The genes are TRBV5-1 and TRBJ1-1, with D unclear. CDR1 and CDR2 (germline): SGHRS, YFSETQ. Trimming shortened V by 2 bases and J by 0 bases, and 8 bases separated the two germline ends. This CDR3 is 14 amino acids long. CDR3 nucleotides: TGCGCCAGCAGCTTTCAGGTCCTGAACACTGAAGCTTTCTTT. Translating gives CASSFQVLNTEAFF.

This chain joins TRBV4-3 and TRBJ2-7; 13 nucleotides align to TRBD2. Trimming removed 1 base from V and 4 bases from J; junction bases left unmatched: 19. Looked up from germline, CDR1 is LGHNA and CDR2 is YSLEER. The CDR3 totals 21 residues. The CDR3 DNA sequence: TGCGCCAGCAGCCAAGGAATCACCACCGGGACTAGCGGGATACCCGGATACGAGCAGTACTTC. Its protein product is CASSQGITTGTSGIPGYEQYF.

For the CDR3, the DNA is TGCGCCAGCAGCCAAGATCTATCCGGGACTAGTTCCCAAGAGACCCAGTACTTC. Protein product: CASSQDLSGTSSQETQYF. V is TRBV4-3 and J is TRBJ2-5; 8 bases fit TRBD2. Germline assignment: CDR1 LGHNA and CDR2 YSLEER. V shed 0 bases, J shed 1 base, and the junction held 10 bases outside the gene matches. This CDR3 contains 18 residues.

This clonotype appeared many times. One end of the junction fails to match germline, which may point to a read error. V usage is TRBV12-3 or TRBV12-4 and J usage is TRBJ2-1; 10 nucleotides line up with TRBD2. The CDR3 spans 14 residues. The CDR3 reads CASSVAGGPKEQFF. DNA for the CDR3: TGTGCCAGCAGTGTAGCGGGGGGCCCCAAAGAGCAGTTCTTC.

This clonotype showed up just a few times. The V gene is TRBV12-3 or TRBV12-4, the J gene TRBJ1-1; the D is unclear. The CDR3 is 12 amino acids. Between the trimmed V and J ends, which lost 7 bases and 1 base, there was a span of 7 bases. The CDR3 sequence is CASKYANTEAFF. CDR3 in DNA: TGTGCCAGCAAATACGCGAACACTGAAGCTTTCTTT.

The chain couples TRBV5-1 to TRBJ2-7, with 7 bases matching TRBD1. CDR3 size: 14 residues. Trimming cost V 5 bases and J 5 bases; bases outside gene matches: 10. Germline lookup yields CDR1 SGHRS and CDR2 YFSETQ. The CDR3 sequence: CASRLDPTGNEQYF. As DNA, the CDR3 is TGCGCCAGCAGACTGGACCCGACAGGGAACGAGCAGTACTTC.

The rearrangement links TRBV5-1 to TRBJ1-1, with a weak D call TRBD1 (5 bases). Trimming pared 6 bases from V and 4 bases from J, leaving 16 bases between. This CDR3 contains 14 residues. Germline V lookup: CDR1 SGHRS, CDR2 YFSETQ. CDR3 sequence reads: CASTKGGGGTEAFF. CDR3 DNA sequence: TGCGCCAGCACCAAAGGAGGTGGGGGCACTGAAGCTTTCTTT.

This chain uses TRBV30 with TRBJ2-5; 13 bases are shared with TRBD2. This CDR3 contains 14 residues. With V trimmed by 2 bases and J by 5 bases, 2 bases remained unmatched. Germline CDR1 and CDR2: GTSNPN and SVGIG (reference sequence). CDR3 sequence (DNA): TGTGCCTGGAGTCGGACTAGCGGGAGTGAGACCCAGTACTTC. Protein: CAWSRTSGSETQYF.

The J gene is TRBJ2-7, the V gene TRBV7-6, with TRBD1 matching 9 bases. The length of the CDR3 is 14 residues. Per germline, CDR1 SGHVS and CDR2 FNYEAQ. V gave up 5 bases and J gave up 6 bases; unmatched junction bases: 8. The CDR3 DNA is TGTGCCAGCAGCCGGGACAGGGTGTCGGGCGAGCAGTACTTC. Amino acids: CASSRDRVSGEQYF.